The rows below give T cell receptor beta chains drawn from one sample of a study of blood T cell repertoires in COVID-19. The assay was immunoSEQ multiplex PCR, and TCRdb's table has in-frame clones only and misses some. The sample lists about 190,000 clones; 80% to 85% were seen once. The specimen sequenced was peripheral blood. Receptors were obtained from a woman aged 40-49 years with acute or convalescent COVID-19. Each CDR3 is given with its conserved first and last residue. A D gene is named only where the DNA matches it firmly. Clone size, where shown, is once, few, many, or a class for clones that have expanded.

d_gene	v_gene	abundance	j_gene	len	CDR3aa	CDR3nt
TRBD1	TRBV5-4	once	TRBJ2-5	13	CASSTGQSETQYF	TGTGCCAGCAGCACGGGACAGTCGGAGACCCAGTACTTC
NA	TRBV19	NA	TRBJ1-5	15	CASSIGTGFEQPQHF	TGTGCCAGTAGTATAGGCACAGGGTTTGAACAGCCCCAGCATTTT
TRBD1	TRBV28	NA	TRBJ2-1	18	CASSRPDRGRFLGNEQFF	TGTGCCAGCAGTAGACCGGACAGGGGGCGGTTTTTGGGCAATGAGCAGTTCTTC
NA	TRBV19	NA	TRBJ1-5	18	CASSIQPPRGTGNQPQHF	TGTGCCAGTAGTATACAGCCCCCGCGGGGGACGGGCAATCAGCCCCAGCATTTT
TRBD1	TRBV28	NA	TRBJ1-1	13	CASSLGQGGEAFF	TGTGCCAGCAGTTTGGGACAGGGTGGTGAAGCTTTCTTT
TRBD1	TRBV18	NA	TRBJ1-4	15	CASSQGQGRDEKLFF	TGTGCCAGCTCACAAGGACAGGGTCGGGATGAAAAACTGTTTTTT
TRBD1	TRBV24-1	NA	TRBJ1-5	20	CATREQGGHNSRDSNQPQHF	TGTGCCACCAGGGAACAGGGGGGACATAATTCTCGTGATAGCAATCAGCCCCAGCATTTT
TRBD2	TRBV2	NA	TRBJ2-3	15	CASSEGLAGTDTQYF	TGTGCCAGCAGTGAAGGGCTAGCGGGGACAGATACGCAGTATTTT
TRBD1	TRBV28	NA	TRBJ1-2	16	CASSSTGTGVGGGYTF	TGTGCCAGCAGTTCGACCGGGACAGGGGTCGGCGGAGGCTACACCTTC
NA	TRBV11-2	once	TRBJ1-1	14	CASSFRYFGTEAFF	TGTGCCAGCAGCTTCAGGTACTTCGGCACTGAAGCTTTCTTT
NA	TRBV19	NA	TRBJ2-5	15	CASTDSPYSQETQYF	TGTGCCAGTACCGACAGTCCATACTCACAAGAGACCCAGTACTTC
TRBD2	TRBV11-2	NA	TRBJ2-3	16	CASSPLRGGMTDTQYF	TGTGCCAGCAGCCCATTGCGGGGGGGCATGACAGATACGCAGTATTTT
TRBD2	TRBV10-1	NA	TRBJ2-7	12	CASPGLVYEQYF	TGCGCCAGCCCGGGACTAGTGTACGAGCAGTACTTC
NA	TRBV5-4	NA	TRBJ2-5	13	CASSSQGTETQYF	TGTGCCAGCAGCTCACAGGGTACAGAGACCCAGTACTTC
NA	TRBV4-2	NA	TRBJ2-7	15	CASSQDTRGPYEQYF	TGTGCCAGCAGCCAAGATACCAGGGGACCCTACGAGCAGTACTTC
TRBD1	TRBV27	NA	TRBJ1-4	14	CASSSDRLSEKLFF	TGTGCCAGCAGTTCGGACAGGTTGAGTGAAAAACTGTTTTTT
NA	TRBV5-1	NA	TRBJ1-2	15	CASSIGLGANYGYTF	TGCGCCAGCAGCATAGGACTGGGAGCTAACTATGGCTACACCTTC
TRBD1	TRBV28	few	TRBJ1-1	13	CASSLGGLTEAFF	TGTGCCTCGTCCCTAGGGGGCCTCACTGAAGCTTTCTTT
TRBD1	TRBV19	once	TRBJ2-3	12	CASMTGTDTQYF	TGTGCCAGTATGACAGGGACAGATACGCAGTATTTT
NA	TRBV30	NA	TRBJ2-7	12	CAWSPFRGEQYF	TGTGCCTGGAGTCCGTTCAGGGGCGAGCAGTACTTC
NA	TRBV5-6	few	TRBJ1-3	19	CASSLVRRGMRKVGNTIYF	TGTGCCAGCAGCTTGGTTCGTCGGGGAATGAGGAAAGTCGGAAACACCATATATTTT
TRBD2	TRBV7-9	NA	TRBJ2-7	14	CASSYRDYIYEQYF	TGTGCCAGCAGCTACCGGGACTACATTTACGAGCAGTACTTC
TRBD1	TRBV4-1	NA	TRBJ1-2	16	CASSHDGTGGADGYTF	TGCGCCAGCAGCCATGACGGGACAGGGGGCGCTGATGGCTACACCTTC
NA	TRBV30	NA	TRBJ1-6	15	CAWNGGWSYNSPLHF	TGTGCCTGGAACGGGGGTTGGTCCTATAATTCACCCCTCCACTTT
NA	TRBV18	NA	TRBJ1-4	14	CASSPPADTRYLFF	TGTGCCAGCTCACCACCGGCAGATACGAGGTATCTGTTTTTT
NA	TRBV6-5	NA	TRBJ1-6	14	CASSYTQANSPLHF	TGTGCCAGCAGTTACACTCAAGCTAATTCACCCCTCCACTTT
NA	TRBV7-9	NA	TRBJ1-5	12	CASSFSDQPQHF	TGTGCCAGCAGCTTCAGTGATCAGCCCCAGCATTTT
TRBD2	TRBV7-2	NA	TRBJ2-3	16	CASSSSSGRWGDTQYF	TGTGCCAGCAGTTCCTCTAGCGGCCGGTGGGGGGATACGCAGTATTTT
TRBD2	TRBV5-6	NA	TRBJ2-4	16	CASSLMTGGTKNIQYF	TGTGCCAGCAGCTTGATGACGGGAGGGACCAAAAACATTCAGTACTTC
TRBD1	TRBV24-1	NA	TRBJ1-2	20	CATSDPRRDRGPKASYGYTF	TGTGCCACCAGTGACCCTCGCCGGGACAGGGGGCCAAAGGCCTCATATGGCTACACCTTC
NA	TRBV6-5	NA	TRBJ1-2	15	CASRFWGEGTEGYTF	TGTGCCAGCAGGTTTTGGGGGGAGGGTACTGAAGGCTACACCTTC
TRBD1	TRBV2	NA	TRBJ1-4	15	CASSDRGGPNEKLFF	TGTGCCAGCAGCGACCGAGGGGGCCCTAATGAAAAACTGTTTTTT
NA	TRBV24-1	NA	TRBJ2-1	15	CATSRNSPSYNEQFF	TGTGCCACCAGTCGAAACTCACCCTCCTACAATGAGCAGTTCTTC
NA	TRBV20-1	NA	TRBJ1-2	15	CSASPNGQPNYGYTF	TGCAGTGCTAGTCCCAACGGACAGCCTAACTATGGCTACACCTTC
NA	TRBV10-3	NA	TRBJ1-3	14	CAISEPGAGNTIYF	TGTGCCATCAGTGAGCCCGGGGCTGGAAACACCATATATTTT
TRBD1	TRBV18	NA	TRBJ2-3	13	CASSPPGQYTQYF	TGTGCCAGCTCACCACCGGGACAGTATACGCAGTATTTT
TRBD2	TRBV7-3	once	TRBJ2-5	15	CASSLAAGGEETQYF	TGTGCCAGCAGCTTAGCCGCGGGGGGCGAGGAGACCCAGTACTTC
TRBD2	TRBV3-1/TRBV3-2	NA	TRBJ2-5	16	CASSHHPAGDWETQYF	TGTGCCAGCAGCCACCACCCGGCGGGGGACTGGGAGACCCAGTACTTC
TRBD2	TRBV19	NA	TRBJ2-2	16	CASSKGLAGVIGELFF	TGTGCCAGTAGTAAGGGACTAGCGGGAGTCATCGGGGAGCTGTTTTTT
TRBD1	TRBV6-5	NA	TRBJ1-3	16	CASSYSPGGSGNTIYF	TGTGCCAGCAGTTACTCTCCAGGGGGCAGTGGAAACACCATATATTTT
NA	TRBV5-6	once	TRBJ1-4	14	CASSFGTLGEKLFF	TGTGCCAGCAGCTTCGGGACACTGGGGGAAAAACTGTTTTTT
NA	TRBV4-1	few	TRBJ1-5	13	CASSEGVGQPQHF	TGCGCCAGCAGCGAGGGAGTGGGTCAGCCCCAGCATTTT
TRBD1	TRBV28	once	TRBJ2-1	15	CASSLQGVSYNEQFF	TGTGCCAGCAGTTTACAGGGGGTGTCGTACAATGAGCAGTTCTTC
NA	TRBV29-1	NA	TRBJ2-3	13	CSVTPGSTDTQYF	TGCAGCGTTACCCCAGGGAGCACAGATACGCAGTATTTT
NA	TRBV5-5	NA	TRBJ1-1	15	CASSRLSDTYTEAFF	TGTGCCAGCAGCCGTTTATCGGACACCTACACTGAAGCTTTCTTT
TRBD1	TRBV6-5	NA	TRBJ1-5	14	CASSYYRGGQPQHF	TGTGCCAGCAGTTACTACAGGGGAGGACAGCCCCAGCATTTT
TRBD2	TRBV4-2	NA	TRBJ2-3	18	CASSQVGALAGDTDTQYF	TGTGCCAGCAGCCAAGTTGGGGCACTAGCGGGGGACACAGATACGCAGTATTTT
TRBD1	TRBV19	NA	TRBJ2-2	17	CASSNVAGTGNTGELFF	TGTGCCAGTAGTAACGTCGCCGGGACAGGGAACACCGGGGAGCTGTTTTTT
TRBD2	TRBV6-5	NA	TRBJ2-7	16	CASSYCGTSCSYEQYF	TGTGCCAGCAGTTATTGCGGGACTAGCTGCTCCTACGAGCAGTACTTC
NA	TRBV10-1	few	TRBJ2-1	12	CASSGIRTTQFF	TGCGCCAGCAGTGGTATTCGGACTACGCAGTTCTTC
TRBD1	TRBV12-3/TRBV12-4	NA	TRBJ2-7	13	CASSGTAPYEQYF	TGTGCCAGCAGCGGGACAGCACCCTACGAGCAGTACTTC
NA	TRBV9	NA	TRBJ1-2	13	CASSQSPDYGYTF	TGTGCCAGCTCCCAAAGCCCCGACTATGGCTACACCTTC
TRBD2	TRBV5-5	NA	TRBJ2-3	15	CASSGRETGTDTQYF	TGTGCCAGCAGCGGGCGGGAGACCGGCACAGATACGCAGTATTTT
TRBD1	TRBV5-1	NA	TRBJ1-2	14	CASRSGTGPFGYTF	TGCGCCAGCAGGTCCGGGACAGGGCCTTTCGGCTACACCTTC
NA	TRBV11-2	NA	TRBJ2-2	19	CASSPRGLSGVTNTGELFF	TGTGCCAGCAGCCCCCGGGGTCTTTCGGGAGTGACGAACACCGGGGAGCTGTTTTTT
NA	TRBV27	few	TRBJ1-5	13	CASSLAGNQPQHF	TGTGCCAGCAGTTTAGCGGGAAATCAGCCCCAGCATTTT
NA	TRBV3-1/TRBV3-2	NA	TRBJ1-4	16	CASSRPPGGSAVKLFF	TGTGCCAGCAGCCGTCCCCCCGGCGGGTCAGCGGTAAAACTGTTTTTT
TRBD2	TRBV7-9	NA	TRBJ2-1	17	CASSPQTGTSGINEQFF	TGTGCCAGCAGCCCCCAAACCGGGACTAGCGGGATTAATGAGCAGTTCTTC
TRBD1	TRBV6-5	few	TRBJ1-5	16	CASSYSPGQGNQPQHF	TGTGCCAGCAGTTACTCCCCCGGACAGGGCAATCAGCCCCAGCATTTT